One and the same sample provided the 28 T cell receptor beta chains below, sequenced in a study of blood T cell repertoires in COVID-19. Sequenced by immunoSEQ multiplex PCR; TCRdb stores in-frame clones only, minus some. The table has about 360,000 clones, 83% seen once. Sample: peripheral blood. These receptors were obtained from a young man with active or convalescent COVID-19.

This clone was counted at least ten times. The chain combines TRBV19 with TRBJ1-2; no definite D call. The CDR3 totals 13 residues. Germline V lookup: CDR1 LNHDA, CDR2 SQIVND (reference sequence). The ends were cut back, 5 bases at V and 0 bases at J, with 7 bases in the middle. The CDR3 protein is CASSEAANYGYTF. DNA for the CDR3: TGTGCCAGTAGTGAGGCAGCTAACTATGGCTACACCTTC.

The chain is built from TRBV9 and TRBJ2-3, with TRBD2 as a possible D gene (5 bases). Trimming stripped 0 bases from V and 4 bases from J, with 12 bases between. CDR1 is SGDLS, CDR2 YYNGEE, per germline. The CDR3 length is 15 residues. DNA of the CDR3: TGTGCCAGCAGCGTAGTCGGGGTAGGCCCAGATACGCAGTATTTT. It codes for CASSVVGVGPDTQYF.

The chain carries TRBV23-1 and TRBJ1-5, with unresolved D. TRBV23-1 is identified as an open reading frame with a role that is uncertain. The CDR3 runs 17 residues. Trimming removed 0 bases at V and 1 base at J, with 13 bases between. The CDR3 here is CASSQSILTRSNQPQHF. The CDR3 DNA follows: TGCGCCAGCAGTCAATCGATTTTGACGAGGAGCAATCAGCCCCAGCATTTT.

The chain carries TRBV28 and TRBJ2-5; the match to TRBD1 covers 7 bases. The germline V gene has CDR1 MDHEN and CDR2 SYDVKM. CDR3 length: 15 residues. The V segment lost 3 bases and the J segment 5 bases; nucleotides outside the gene matches: 9. The CDR3 here is CASSFGTGVRETQYF. CDR3 nucleotides: TGTGCCAGCAGTTTCGGTACAGGGGTTCGGGAGACCCAGTACTTC.

The chain uses TRBV15 and TRBJ1-4; D possibly corresponds to TRBD1 (5 bases). Germline V gene data show CDR1 as LNHNV and CDR2 as YYDKDF (reference sequence). The length of the CDR3 is 14 residues. Trimming left V 0 bases short and J 8 bases short, with 10 bases between. The CDR3 loop reads CATSRDRVPEKLFF. The DNA of the CDR3 is TGTGCCACCAGCAGAGACAGGGTACCAGAAAAACTGTTTTTT.

This chain uses TRBV29-1 with TRBJ1-1; unclear D gene. The germline V gene has CDR1 SQVTM and CDR2 ANQGSEA. Trimming removed 3 bases from V and 10 bases from J, with 12 bases in between. The CDR3 loop spans 11 amino acids. The CDR3 protein is CSVEAGPSAFF. The CDR3 region has the DNA TGCAGCGTTGAGGCAGGTCCGTCAGCTTTCTTT.

The genes are TRBV11-2 and TRBJ2-2; possible D gene TRBD2, 6 bases. The ends were cut back, 4 bases at V and 6 bases at J, with 9 bases in the middle. The CDR3 has 13 amino acids. Germline V gene lookup returns CDR1 SGHAT and CDR2 FQNNGV. CDR3 protein: CASSSRGSGELFF. CDR3 nucleotides: TGTGCCAGCAGCTCCCGGGGGTCCGGGGAGCTGTTTTTT.

This clone has more than one count but fewer than ten. The rearrangement links TRBV4-3 to TRBJ1-1; D unresolved. From germline, CDR1 is LGHNA and CDR2 YSLEER. CDR3 size: 13 residues. Trimming took off 9 bases at V and 1 base at J, with 12 bases between the two ends. CDR3 nucleotide sequence: TGCGCCAGTAGGAGGGCGAGGAACACTGAAGCTTTCTTT. It specifies CASRRARNTEAFF.

This clone was detected once. The chain links TRBV4-1 to TRBJ2-1; TRBD2 might be the D (6 bases). V lost 0 bases to trimming and J lost 7 bases, with 16 bases between them. CDR3 size: 16 residues. Germline values: CDR1 MGHRA, CDR2 YSYEKL. The CDR3 DNA reads as TGCGCCAGCAGCCAAGATTGGAGGGGAGGAAAGAATGAGCAGTTCTTC. This translates into CASSQDWRGGKNEQFF.

V gene TRBV5-1 combines with J gene TRBJ2-7, with 7 bases that match TRBD1. Looked up from germline, CDR1 is SGHRS and CDR2 is YFSETQ. The CDR3 consists of 18 residues. J was trimmed by 0 bases and V by 3 bases; bases with no gene match: 15. The CDR3 coding sequence is TGCGCCAGCAGCTCGCTTGGGACAGACTTCGTGGGCTCCTACGAGCAGTACTTC. This codes for CASSSLGTDFVGSYEQYF.

The chain employs TRBV7-2 and TRBJ2-2; 7 bases match TRBD2. The CDR3 extends over 16 amino acids. V shed 5 bases and J 7 bases; nucleotides not matched to a gene: 13. The germline gives CDR1 SGHTA, CDR2 FQGNSA. In DNA form, the CDR3 reads TGTGCCAGCAGCCTCCAGTTGCGGGGGTACGGCGGGGAGCTGTTTTTT. It encodes CASSLQLRGYGGELFF.

The chain's CDR3 is CASSLVAGGRTEAFF. CDR3 sequence (DNA): TGTGCCAGCAGCTTAGTGGCAGGGGGCAGGACTGAAGCTTTCTTT. The chain is built from TRBV7-2 and TRBJ1-1, with 8 bases matching TRBD1. The CDR3 runs 15 residues. The trim removed 1 base at V and 5 bases at J, leaving 6 bases unmatched. Germline values: CDR1 SGHTA, CDR2 FQGNSA.

The V gene is TRBV12-3 or TRBV12-4, the J gene TRBJ2-3; 8 bases agree with TRBD2. J was trimmed by 12 bases and V by 5 bases; bases with no gene match: 7. The CDR3 loop spans 12 amino acids. CDR3 bases: TGTGCCAGCAGTCCCCGGCTAGCGGGCCAGTATTTT. Protein sequence: CASSPRLAGQYF.

CDR3 sequence (DNA): TGTGCCAGCAGCTTAGCGACGGGCGGGAGCCCCTACGAGCAGTACTTC. This sequence encodes CASSLATGGSPYEQYF. The rearrangement links TRBV13 to TRBJ2-7, with 7 bases that match TRBD2. V was clipped by 1 base and J by 2 bases; unmatched bases: 8. Germline V CDR1 and CDR2: PRHDT, FYEKMQ (reference sequence). The CDR3 loop spans 16 amino acids. Looking up the rest from reference TRBV13 and TRBJ2-7 gives the full variable domain: AAGVIQSPRHLIKEKRETATLKCYPIPRHDTVYWYQQGPGQDPQFLISFYEKMQSDKGSIPDRFSAQQFSDYHSELNMSSLELGDSALYFCASSLATGGSPYEQYFGPGTRLTVT.

A single count supports this clone. The J gene is TRBJ1-1, the V gene TRBV4-3; a weak D match, TRBD1 (5 bases). V gave up 3 bases and J gave up 6 bases, with 11 bases separating them. In germline, CDR1 is LGHNA, CDR2 YSLEER. The CDR3 is 13 residues long. The CDR3 reads CASSQGQVSEAFF. The CDR3 DNA follows: TGCGCCAGCAGCCAGGGGCAGGTTTCTGAAGCTTTCTTT.

The genes are TRBV19 and TRBJ1-4, with TRBD1 matching 8 bases. Per germline, CDR1 LNHDA and CDR2 SQIVND (reference sequence). This CDR3 contains 17 residues. The junction had 17 bases not matched to a gene; V was cut back by 6 bases and J by 8 bases. CDR3: CASSSPGQVLIDEKLFF. The CDR3 region has the DNA TGTGCCAGTAGCTCTCCGGGACAGGTTTTGATAGACGAAAAACTGTTTTTT.

V gene TRBV29-1 combines with J gene TRBJ1-4, with TRBD1 matching over 9 bases. V was pared by 7 bases and J by 7 bases, with 4 bases of the junction left unmatched. The V gene's germline CDR1 is SQVTM and CDR2 ANQGSEA. This CDR3 spans 12 amino acids. The CDR3 region is CSAGTGREKLFF. DNA for the CDR3: TGCAGCGCCGGGACAGGGCGTGAAAAACTGTTTTTT. The entire variable domain, with the rest obtained from reference TRBV29-1 and TRBJ1-4, is as follows: SAVISQKPSRDICQRGTSLTIQCQVDSQVTMMFWYRQQPGQSLTLIATANQGSEATYESGFVIDKFPISRPNLTFSTLTVSNMSPEDSSIYLCSAGTGREKLFFGSGTQLSVL.

CDR3 in amino acids: CASSQQGPRTF. The CDR3 DNA sequence: TGTGCCAGCAGCCAACAGGGGCCGCGCACCTTC. The chain is built from TRBV6-6 and TRBJ1-2; 7 nucleotides match TRBD1. The CDR3 spans 11 residues. J was trimmed by 13 bases and V by 6 bases; bases with no gene match: 8. In germline, CDR1 is MNHNY, CDR2 SVGAGI (reference sequence).

The chain is built from TRBV9 and TRBJ2-7; 7 nucleotides align to TRBD1. This CDR3 comprises 17 residues. Per the germline V gene, CDR1 is SGDLS and CDR2 is YYNGEE. Germline trimming cut 4 bases from V and 5 bases from J; bases unmatched to any gene: 18. This CDR3 is CASSPKRSTGKDDEQYF. As DNA, the CDR3 is TGTGCCAGCAGCCCAAAGAGGTCGACAGGGAAAGACGACGAGCAGTACTTC.

This clone was seen a handful of times. This chain connects TRBV7-2 to TRBJ2-1; D is perhaps TRBD2 (5 bases). The germline V gene has CDR1 SGHTA and CDR2 FQGNSA. Deletions cut 8 bases from V and 5 bases from J, with 19 bases between. CDR3 length: 15 amino acids. The CDR3: CASSRVMPGNNEQFF. DNA of the CDR3: TGTGCCAGCTCTCGGGTTATGCCCGGGAACAATGAGCAGTTCTTC.

This rearrangement joins TRBV7-3 to TRBJ2-3, with 11 nucleotides matching TRBD2. The length of the CDR3 is 14 residues. The J segment lost 5 bases and the V segment lost 5 bases, leaving 3 bases of the junction unmatched. Germline V gene data show CDR1 as SGHTA and CDR2 as FQGTGA. In DNA, the CDR3 is TGTGCCAGCAGCCAAACTAGCGGGAGAGATACGCAGTATTTT. It is translated as CASSQTSGRDTQYF.

The chain has TRBV18 and TRBJ2-3; weak D call: TRBD1 (6 bases). From germline, CDR1 is KGHSH and CDR2 LQKENI. The CDR3 contains 14 residues. V gave up 3 bases and J gave up 3 bases, with 10 bases separating them. The CDR3 loop reads CASSPGRGTDTQYF. CDR3 sequence (DNA): TGTGCCAGCTCACCCGGCAGGGGAACAGATACGCAGTATTTT. The variable domain in full, with the rest retrieved from reference TRBV18 and TRBJ2-3, is NAGVMQNPRHLVRRRGQEARLRCSPMKGHSHVYWYRQLPEEGLKFMVYLQKENIIDESGMPKERFSAEFPKEGPSILRIQQVVRGDSAAYFCASSPGRGTDTQYFGPGTRLTVL.

This chain uses TRBV7-2 with TRBJ2-1; TRBD1 is a possible D gene (6 bases). Germline V gives CDR1 SGHTA, CDR2 FQGNSA. This CDR3 spans 15 amino acids. Deletions cut 2 bases from V and 5 bases from J, with 13 bases between. CDR3 coding DNA: TGTGCCAGCAGCTTATCGACAGGCCCTCACAATGAGCAGTTCTTC. Protein product: CASSLSTGPHNEQFF.

A few counts support this clone. This chain connects TRBV7-9 to TRBJ1-3; D is unresolved. The ends were cut back, 3 bases at V and 8 bases at J, with 17 bases in the middle. CDR3 size: 15 residues. The germline V gene encodes CDR1 SEHNR and CDR2 FQNEAQ (reference sequence). The CDR3 nucleotides are TGTGCCAGCAGCTTTGAAGGGAGGCCCCGGGACACCATATATTTT. Its protein is CASSFEGRPRDTIYF.

The rearrangement links TRBV25-1 to TRBJ2-7, with TRBD2 matching 14 bases. The CDR3 is made up of 17 amino acids. The germline V gene has CDR1 MGHDK and CDR2 SYGVNS. The ends lost 6 bases at V and 1 base at J; junction bases unmatched: 8. The CDR3 reads CASRGTSGSRSSYEQYF. The CDR3 DNA reads as TGTGCCAGCAGAGGGACTAGCGGGAGCCGGTCATCCTACGAGCAGTACTTC.

V gene TRBV3-1 (or the pseudogene TRBV3-2) combines with J gene TRBJ1-3; D is possibly TRBD1 (5 bases). Trimming removed 4 bases at V and 0 bases at J, with 10 bases between. The CDR3 is 15 residues long. The germline V gene encodes CDR1 LGHDT and CDR2 YNNKEL (reference sequence). The CDR3 DNA reads TGTGCCAGCAGCCTCCAGACAGTCTCTGGAAACACCATATATTTT. This sequence encodes CASSLQTVSGNTIYF.

The chain employs TRBV3-1 (or the pseudogene TRBV3-2) and TRBJ2-7; D call uncertain. With 2 bases removed from V and 5 bases from J, the gap between germline ends came to 4 bases. CDR1 LGHDT and CDR2 YNNKEL come from the germline V gene (reference sequence). The CDR3 runs 11 residues. For the CDR3, the DNA is TGTGCCAGCAGCCAATTCGACGAGCAGTACTTC. Its translation: CASSQFDEQYF.

About this clone itself: This same CDR3 is encoded by further DNA sequences in the sample. The chain recombines TRBV28 with TRBJ2-7, with D maybe TRBD1 (6 bases). Germline V gives CDR1 MDHEN, CDR2 SYDVKM. The CDR3 length is 13 residues. The V gene lost 2 bases and the J gene lost 2 bases, with 7 bases spanning the gap. This CDR3 reads CASSLDRTYEQYF. The DNA of the CDR3 is TGTGCCAGCAGTTTAGACAGGACCTACGAGCAGTACTTC. Full variable domain (remainder filled in from reference TRBV28 and TRBJ2-7): DVKVTQSSRYLVKRTGEKVFLECVQDMDHENMFWYRQDPGLGLRLIYFSYDVKMKEKGDIPEGYSVSREKKERFSLILESASTNQTSMYLCASSLDRTYEQYFGPGTRLTVT.